This T cell receptor beta chain came from a study of vaccination and CD4 T cells after COVID-19. Across the whole study: As control conditions, cultures were given either a CEFX pool serving as positive control, an HIV-1 Nef pool, or no peptide at all.

The Oncomine TCR Beta short-read assay was applied to DNA of cultured CD4+ T cells. TCRdb recomputed calls from the PCR reads with MiXCR, one row per CDR3 protein. Altogether approximately 15,000 distinct CDR3 sequences are present, over 55% being singletons, with the ten largest covering around a sixth. As concerns this clonotype: Antigen unknown.

This CDR3 is 14 amino acids long. Germline V gene data show CDR1 as LNHNV and CDR2 as YYDKDF (reference sequence). Trimming removed 5 bases from V and 6 bases from J, with 14 bases in between. Treatment in this sample: approximately nine-day PBMC culture with coronavirus spike peptide pools or control peptides (ViraFEST assay). Using peptide pools, antigen-specific T cells were expanded in ViraFEST before TCRs were sequenced. After being plated at two million per well, PBMCs were cultured with about 9.1 IU/ml IL-2 and approximately 9.6 ug/ml peptide pools. Sequenced: CD4+ T cells from blood, cultured in vitro. The rearrangement links TRBV15 to TRBJ2-1; D is perhaps TRBD2 (7 bases). The source of this sequence is a human donor who had recovered from COVID-19. Written as DNA, the CDR3 is TGTGCCACCAGCCGGGGGGCGGGCGGCAATGAGCAGTTCTTC. It is translated as CATSRGAGGNEQFF. Full variable domain (missing parts from reference TRBV15 and TRBJ2-1): DAMVIQNPRYQVTQFGKPVTLSCSQTLNHNVMYWYQQKSSQAPKLLFHYYDKDFNNEADTPDNFQSRRPNTSFCFLDIRSPGLGDTAMYLCATSRGAGGNEQFFGPGTRLTVL.